One and the same sample provided the 2 T cell receptor beta chains below, sequenced in a study of blood T cell repertoires in COVID-19. Only in-frame clones appear in the TCRdb table, and some are missing; sequencing was by immunoSEQ multiplex PCR. Counted here are about 390,000 clones, just under 90% occurring once; the ten biggest clones make up roughly 9.4%. Sequencing used PBMCs or T cells enriched from blood (not recorded which). The receptors stem from a woman in her 50s who had recovered from COVID-19.

This rearrangement joins TRBV2 to TRBJ2-7; possible D gene TRBD1, 6 bases. V was trimmed by 4 bases and J by 3 bases, leaving 13 bases between them. CDR1 and CDR2 from the germline V gene are SNHLY and FYNNEI. CDR3 length: 14 residues. The CDR3: CASSGTERDYEQYF. For the CDR3, the DNA is TGTGCCAGCAGTGGGACAGAAAGGGACTACGAGCAGTACTTC. The variable domain in full, with the rest retrieved from reference TRBV2 and TRBJ2-7, is EPEVTQTPSHQVTQMGQEVILRCVPISNHLYFYWYRQILGQKVEFLVSFYNNEISEKSEIFDDQFSVERPDGSNFTLKIRSTKLEDSAMYFCASSGTERDYEQYFGPGTRLTVT.

The rearrangement joins TRBV19 to TRBJ1-1; D possibly corresponds to TRBD1 (5 bases). The CDR3 has 13 residues. Germline CDR1 is LNHDA and CDR2 is SQIVND (reference sequence). V lost 5 bases to trimming and J lost 4 bases, with 11 bases between them. CDR3 DNA sequence: TGTGCCAGTAGTGCGAACGGGGGCACTGAAGCTTTCTTT. Translating it yields CASSANGGTEAFF.